Listed below are T cell receptor beta chains from one sample, sequenced in a study of T cell changes during pregnancy in multiple sclerosis. TCRdb keeps only in-frame clones here, not all; method: immunoSEQ multiplex PCR. Here the sample spans tens of thousands of clones, approximately 90% being singletons. The sample was peripheral blood, taken in the second trimester of pregnancy. The origin of the receptors is a female donor in good health, enrolled as a control in a pregnancy study. Both conserved end residues are part of each CDR3.

CDR3: CASSLGQGVETQYF; V: TRBV5-8; J: TRBJ2-5
CDR3: CASSIGQGRPSGTPEKQYF; V: TRBV19; J: TRBJ2-7
CDR3: CATSRDLAGGSYEQYF; V: TRBV15; J: TRBJ2-7
CDR3: CASSLTSGYEQYF; V: TRBV5-6; J: TRBJ2-7
CDR3: CASRYDWDRLYTSTDTQYF; V: TRBV5-6; J: TRBJ2-3
CDR3: CASTTGSYEQYF; V: TRBV21-1; J: TRBJ2-7
CDR3: CASSARTGPYEQYF; V: TRBV9; J: TRBJ2-7
CDR3: CASSIAGVGTDTQYF; V: TRBV27; J: TRBJ2-3
CDR3: CAKSGSTLYYYEQYF; V: TRBV19; J: TRBJ2-7
CDR3: CASSAPGTGKYEQYF; V: TRBV28; J: TRBJ2-7
CDR3: CASSSLLSSYNEQFF; V: TRBV27; J: TRBJ2-1
CDR3: CASSTGLAVEQYF; V: TRBV19; J: TRBJ2-7
CDR3: CAISRDSLSDTQYF; V: TRBV10-3; J: TRBJ2-3
CDR3: CAWAGGAGNEQFF; V: TRBV30; J: TRBJ2-1
CDR3: CASSLLFGLAANEQFF; V: TRBV28; J: TRBJ2-1
CDR3: CASSPAGGQYF; V: TRBV7-9; J: TRBJ2-3
CDR3: CASSVRGYGYTF; V: TRBV9; J: TRBJ1-2
CDR3: CASSQSIQGARGYGYTF; V: TRBV4-3; J: TRBJ1-2
CDR3: CASSVGTLSSYEQYF; V: TRBV9; J: TRBJ2-7
CDR3: CASSVESGRRYNEQFF; V: TRBV9; J: TRBJ2-1
CDR3: CASTAGTFNDEQYF; V: TRBV28; J: TRBJ2-7
CDR3: CASRRAGYNSPLHF; V: TRBV6-5; J: TRBJ1-6
CDR3: CSVESEYSYEQYF; V: TRBV29-1; J: TRBJ2-7
CDR3: CASSDTAGTGDNEQFF; V: TRBV6-4; J: TRBJ2-1
CDR3: CASSLRQVQFF; V: TRBV28; J: TRBJ2-1
CDR3: CASSSAGGPNYGYTF; V: TRBV7-2; J: TRBJ1-2
CDR3: CASSPTTWETQYF; V: TRBV5-6; J: TRBJ2-5
CDR3: CAWSAGTSNSPLHF; V: TRBV30; J: TRBJ1-6
CDR3: CASSHDRDSPLHF; V: TRBV9; J: TRBJ1-6
CDR3: CASSNRGDWYF; V: TRBV6-6; J: TRBJ1-3
CDR3: CASTGTGGSYEQYF; V: TRBV19; J: TRBJ2-7
CDR3: CASREDRNQPQHF; V: TRBV6-5; J: TRBJ1-5
CDR3: CASSQLAGGPDTQYF; V: TRBV14; J: TRBJ2-3
CDR3: CSARIGQGEFF; V: TRBV20-1; J: TRBJ1-2
CDR3: CASSIGTGVGSPLHF; V: TRBV19; J: TRBJ1-6
CDR3: CASSLTGLAGPDTQYF; V: TRBV7-9; J: TRBJ2-3
CDR3: CASSMLAGGSYNEQFF; V: TRBV7-3; J: TRBJ2-1
CDR3: CASRDLSYNEQFF; V: TRBV28; J: TRBJ2-1
CDR3: CASSLVVAHSTDTQYF; V: TRBV7-9; J: TRBJ2-3
CDR3: CASSPSLNRAGLGRNQPQHF; V: TRBV27; J: TRBJ1-5
CDR3: CASSQDGVLAENNEQFF; V: TRBV4-3; J: TRBJ2-1
CDR3: CATSRDRYEQYF; V: TRBV15; J: TRBJ2-7
CDR3: CASSGSGRASTDTQYF; V: TRBV9; J: TRBJ2-3
CDR3: CASSFRPAQTNIQYF; V: TRBV13; J: TRBJ2-4
CDR3: CATSTYYGRTNNSPLHF; V: TRBV15; J: TRBJ1-6
CDR3: CASSVASSGNTIYF; V: TRBV9; J: TRBJ1-3
CDR3: CASSSVGLAGGSEQFF; V: TRBV7-3; J: TRBJ2-1
CDR3: CASSGSGGATYEQYF; V: TRBV7-2; J: TRBJ2-7
CDR3: CASSSYTETGGYGYTF; V: TRBV7-2; J: TRBJ1-2
CDR3: CASSTQYEGALRETQYF; V: TRBV5-1; J: TRBJ2-5
CDR3: CASSLSTGGVYEQYF; V: TRBV27; J: TRBJ2-7
CDR3: CASSLSGVSNEQFF; V: TRBV28; J: TRBJ2-1